This TCR beta chain was observed in a study of shared clonotypes between healthy human individuals (dated by TCRdb to about 2020). Background for the entire study: A few men and a couple of women, aged 18 to 49 years, made up the cohort. Different laboratories and diverse techniques were used to prepare libraries and sequence TCR repertoires, to increase sequencing depth and limit assay-specific biases. Between about 0.9 and 10 billion PBMCs per donor were obtained by leukapheresis. Blood TCR repertoires of five healthy adults were deeply sequenced to estimate repertoire size and the extent of clonotype sharing between individuals. For each donor, three plates each were used for CD4 naive and CD4 memory, two plates were used for CD8 naive, and one plate was used for CD8 memory.

The donors were healthy, HIV-negative adults with no recently reported acute infections or vaccinations. Only Caucasian adults living in Nashville, Tennessee, USA were represented among the donors. Magnetic negative selection was used to enrich CD4+ T cells, after which naive cells were positively selected on CD45RA and the negative fraction became the memory subset. After blood collection by leukapheresis, PBMCs were isolated using Ficoll-Histopaque density gradient centrifugation and then cryopreserved in the vapor phase of liquid nitrogen. Analytical flow cytometry was used to check the purity and quantity of each magnetically sorted T cell population. Each sorted fraction had its genomic DNA isolated and then quantified by UV absorbance on a Nanodrop 2000c. What the study reported, not specific to this receptor: Sharing across several donors was observed for about 5% of naive CD4, about 3.2% of naive CD8, 2.3% of memory CD4, and 0.4% of memory CD8 clonotypes. Even with the large sequencing depth, rarefaction of the sorted-subset datasets indicated that sequencing was incomplete. Sampling was restricted to blood, and TCR repertoires in tissues likely differ from the TCR repertoires found in blood. Based on pairwise subsampling, the degree of clonotype sharing among donors was expected to be affected by sequencing depth. Larger estimated clonotype richness was generally found for naive subsets than for memory subsets. Higher generation probabilities were observed for clonotypes shared by all four sorted-subset donors than for non-shared clonotypes. The small number of donors limited the genetic and exposure-history diversity represented.

TCR CDR3 regions were amplified from genomic DNA by multiplex PCR using the deep immunoSEQ assay. For each cell subset, the extracted genomic DNA was distributed evenly across all wells of several immunoSEQ 96-well plates, and each plate served as one replicate. For sorted subsets, roughly 200 ng genomic DNA, equal to some 28,000 T cell genomes, was loaded into each replicate PCR. The purified libraries were quantified using a Qubit 3.0 fluorometer, sized with a Bioanalyzer 2100, and then quantified again using the KAPA Library Quantification kit. A separate single-read 150-cycle Illumina NextSeq 550 flow cell was used to sequence each immunoSEQ 96-well plate. Under the source paper's analysis protocol: Because the immunoSEQ output held only junctional sequences and lacked quality scores, the filtering could not match the filtering applied to full-length reads. To assign V/J genes and CDR3, sequences were annotated using PyIR, a Python wrapper for IgBLAST v1.9, with IMGT germline references. Reads were removed for weak V/J assignments (E-value above 1e-6), missing CDR3, stop codons, out-of-frame junctions, or ambiguous translated residues. V3J clonotypes were defined by identical inferred V gene, J gene, and CDR3 amino acid sequence. Percentage overlap between repertoires was computed as shared unique clonotypes divided by the size of the smaller repertoire. Richness of each repertoire was evaluated using RTK rarefaction, the Chao1 estimator, and Recon v2.1 estimates of unobserved clonotypes. For all TCRbeta clonotypes obtained by the gDNA method from four donors, generation probabilities were computed with OLGA. TCRdb stores this immuneACCESS table with in-frame sequences only. Part of the clones is absent; in the studies checked, under half of the shortfall reflects unresolved V genes, and no reason is known for the rest. V and J calls and clone size come straight from that table; D and trimming were deduced from the DNA. The sample has 550,000 to 850,000 clones on record, about 74% of them singletons. The ten largest clones represent about 1.7% of the sample.

This clone occurred a few times. What this receptor recognizes is not known. This likely came from a read error, as a far larger clone is one base away. The sample has other DNA sequences that encode this CDR3 too. The sample was memory CD4+ T cells sorted from blood. The cell subset or site label, read with the paper, signifies: CD45RA-negative fraction. The sequence was obtained from a woman in her 30s in good health.

The sequenced DNA is TGTGCCAGCAGTTACGGTCCAGATACGCAGTATTTT. This encodes CASSYGPDTQYF. Recombination joined TRBV6-5 with TRBJ2-3; the D gene assignment is ambiguous. Based on the germline V gene, the CDR1 and CDR2 sequences are MNHEY and SVGAGI. The CDR3 numbers 12 residues from cysteine through phenylalanine. Only the CDR3 part of the read is kept: 36 bases, read in frame from the first base. The germline ends are 4 bases apart after V is trimmed by 2 bases and J by 4 bases.